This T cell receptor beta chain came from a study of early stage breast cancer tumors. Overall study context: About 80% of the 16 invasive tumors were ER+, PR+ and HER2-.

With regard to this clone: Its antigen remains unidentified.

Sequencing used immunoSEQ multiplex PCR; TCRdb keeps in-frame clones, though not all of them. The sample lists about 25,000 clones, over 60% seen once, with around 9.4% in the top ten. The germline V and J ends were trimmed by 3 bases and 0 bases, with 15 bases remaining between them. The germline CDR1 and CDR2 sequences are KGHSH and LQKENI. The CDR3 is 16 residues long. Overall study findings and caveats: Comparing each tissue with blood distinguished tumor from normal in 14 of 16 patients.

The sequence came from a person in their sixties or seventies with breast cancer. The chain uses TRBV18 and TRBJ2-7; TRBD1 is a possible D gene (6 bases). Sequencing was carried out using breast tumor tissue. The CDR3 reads CASSPTPDRTSYEQYF. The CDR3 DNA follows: TGTGCCAGCTCACCCACCCCTGACAGGACCTCCTACGAGCAGTACTTC.